Listed below are T cell receptor beta chains from one sample, sequenced in a study of T cell responses to AZD1222 COVID-19 vaccine. Some clones are missing from TCRdb's copy, which holds only in-frame ones; the method was immunoSEQ multiplex PCR. Among some 250,000 clones listed, around 93% were seen once. Sequences were derived from peripheral blood, sampled 28 days after the second AZD1222 dose. These receptors were taken from an adult who received the AZD1222 COVID-19 vaccine. Both conserved end residues are part of each CDR3. Size values are once, few and many counts, or a class for expanded clones, and some rows have none.

clone size: NA; CDR3 length: 15; J gene: TRBJ1-2; V gene: TRBV7-6; CDR3 protein: CASSLAGLEFSGYTF
clone size: once; CDR3 length: 13; J gene: TRBJ1-3; V gene: TRBV5-1; CDR3 protein: CASSRGYGNTIYF
clone size: NA; CDR3 length: 15; J gene: TRBJ2-7; V gene: TRBV7-2; CDR3 protein: CASSPSAAGPEEQYF
clone size: NA; CDR3 length: 15; J gene: TRBJ1-2; V gene: TRBV5-1; CDR3 protein: CASSLQGAADYGYTF
clone size: NA; CDR3 length: 14; J gene: TRBJ1-2; V gene: TRBV27; CDR3 protein: CASSSGQGYYGYTF
clone size: NA; CDR3 length: 14; J gene: TRBJ2-1; V gene: TRBV6-2/TRBV6-3; CDR3 protein: CASSRDRGYNEQFF
clone size: NA; CDR3 length: 14; J gene: TRBJ2-1; V gene: TRBV6-1; CDR3 protein: CASSDGLTYNEQFF
clone size: NA; CDR3 length: 13; J gene: TRBJ1-2; V gene: TRBV3-1/TRBV3-2; CDR3 protein: CASSGTVNYGYTF
clone size: NA; CDR3 length: 12; J gene: TRBJ1-6; V gene: TRBV7-9; CDR3 protein: CASSLEGSPLHF
clone size: NA; CDR3 length: 15; J gene: TRBJ2-7; V gene: TRBV25-1; CDR3 protein: CASSEKTGSTYEQYF
clone size: NA; CDR3 length: 11; J gene: TRBJ1-1; V gene: TRBV5-6; CDR3 protein: CASSLGHEAFF
clone size: NA; CDR3 length: 11; J gene: TRBJ2-7; V gene: TRBV19; CDR3 protein: CASRQGGEQYF
clone size: NA; CDR3 length: 17; J gene: TRBJ1-3; V gene: TRBV7-2; CDR3 protein: CASSPRPSGSSGNTIYF
clone size: NA; CDR3 length: 16; J gene: TRBJ2-7; V gene: TRBV14; CDR3 protein: CASSQDQRERLYEQYF
clone size: NA; CDR3 length: 13; J gene: TRBJ1-2; V gene: TRBV28; CDR3 protein: CASSATVNYGYTF
clone size: NA; CDR3 length: 15; J gene: TRBJ1-1; V gene: TRBV3-1/TRBV3-2; CDR3 protein: CASSQEGTANTEAFF
clone size: NA; CDR3 length: 17; J gene: TRBJ2-1; V gene: TRBV10-3; CDR3 protein: CAISGTSGGASYNEQFF
clone size: NA; CDR3 length: 15; J gene: TRBJ1-5; V gene: TRBV28; CDR3 protein: CASSTSGTGHQPQHF
clone size: once; CDR3 length: 17; J gene: TRBJ2-6; V gene: TRBV15; CDR3 protein: CATSRPAGFSGANVLTF
clone size: NA; CDR3 length: 14; J gene: TRBJ2-5; V gene: TRBV5-6; CDR3 protein: CASSPWAVQETQYF
clone size: NA; CDR3 length: 19; J gene: TRBJ1-2; V gene: TRBV12-2; CDR3 protein: CASRLGGWRKGRLNYGYTF
clone size: NA; CDR3 length: 11; J gene: TRBJ2-3; V gene: TRBV10-2; CDR3 protein: CASSELDTQYF
clone size: NA; CDR3 length: 11; J gene: TRBJ2-4; V gene: TRBV6-5; CDR3 protein: CASTDGQCWYF
clone size: NA; CDR3 length: 13; J gene: TRBJ1-2; V gene: TRBV7-9; CDR3 protein: CASSPRAGYGYTF
clone size: NA; CDR3 length: 15; J gene: TRBJ1-5; V gene: TRBV28; CDR3 protein: CASSLGGTSNQPQHF
clone size: NA; CDR3 length: 16; J gene: TRBJ1-3; V gene: TRBV18; CDR3 protein: CASSPNRGDSGNTIYF
clone size: NA; CDR3 length: 16; J gene: TRBJ1-1; V gene: TRBV7-9; CDR3 protein: CASSLGAGQPITEAFF
clone size: NA; CDR3 length: 16; J gene: TRBJ1-5; V gene: TRBV6-1; CDR3 protein: CASSEELYLGNQPQHF
clone size: once; CDR3 length: 14; J gene: TRBJ2-7; V gene: TRBV7-9; CDR3 protein: CASSIPGQGLEQYF
clone size: NA; CDR3 length: 15; J gene: TRBJ2-1; V gene: TRBV6-7; CDR3 protein: CASTLSGSSNNEQFF
clone size: once; CDR3 length: 14; J gene: TRBJ2-6; V gene: TRBV7-3; CDR3 protein: CASSLTSGANVLTF
clone size: NA; CDR3 length: 15; J gene: TRBJ2-3; V gene: TRBV7-3; CDR3 protein: CASSFAGAPTDTQYF
clone size: NA; CDR3 length: 11; J gene: TRBJ1-1; V gene: TRBV3-1/TRBV3-2; CDR3 protein: CASTWGTEAFF
clone size: NA; CDR3 length: 17; J gene: TRBJ1-6; V gene: TRBV4-1; CDR3 protein: CASSQTQGHSYNSPLHF
clone size: NA; CDR3 length: 16; J gene: TRBJ2-7; V gene: TRBV1; CDR3 protein: CTSSRNGYPPLYEQYF
clone size: NA; CDR3 length: 13; J gene: TRBJ1-3; V gene: TRBV2; CDR3 protein: CASSGQERNTIYF
clone size: NA; CDR3 length: 14; J gene: TRBJ2-3; V gene: TRBV7-2; CDR3 protein: CASSPMGVTDTQYF
clone size: NA; CDR3 length: 14; J gene: TRBJ2-7; V gene: TRBV9; CDR3 protein: CASSARPFTYEQYF
clone size: NA; CDR3 length: 16; J gene: TRBJ2-5; V gene: TRBV5-4; CDR3 protein: CASSLRREGSGETQYF
clone size: NA; CDR3 length: 13; J gene: TRBJ2-7; V gene: TRBV12-3/TRBV12-4; CDR3 protein: CASSYGSEYEQYF
clone size: NA; CDR3 length: 11; J gene: TRBJ1-2; V gene: TRBV19; CDR3 protein: CASRKGNGYTF
clone size: NA; CDR3 length: 12; J gene: TRBJ2-7; V gene: TRBV7-9; CDR3 protein: CASSIVEGQQYF